The source of this TCR beta chain is a study of response to subunit inactivated influenza vaccine. Study-wide results and caveats: After each seasonal influenza vaccination, few new T cells are recruited, the authors suggested.

TCRdb re-called the RT-PCR reads through MiXCR, storing one row per CDR3 protein. The sample has 450,000 to 600,000 distinct CDR3 sequences; 7.6% are singletons. In regard to this clonotype: Its antigen is still unknown. A much larger clone lies one base from this, so it may be a read error.

Germline V gives CDR1 SQVTM, CDR2 ANQGSEA. This CDR3 spans 14 amino acids. The chain recombines TRBV29-1 with TRBJ2-4; D perhaps matches TRBD1 (6 bases). The source material was PBMCs from blood, sampled around 2 years after vaccination. The receptor was isolated from a man aged 45 to 70 who received an inactivated influenza vaccine. DNA for the CDR3: TGCAGCGTCACAGTGAATGGGGGCAAAGACATTCAGTACTTC. Translation: CSVTVNGGKDIQYF.